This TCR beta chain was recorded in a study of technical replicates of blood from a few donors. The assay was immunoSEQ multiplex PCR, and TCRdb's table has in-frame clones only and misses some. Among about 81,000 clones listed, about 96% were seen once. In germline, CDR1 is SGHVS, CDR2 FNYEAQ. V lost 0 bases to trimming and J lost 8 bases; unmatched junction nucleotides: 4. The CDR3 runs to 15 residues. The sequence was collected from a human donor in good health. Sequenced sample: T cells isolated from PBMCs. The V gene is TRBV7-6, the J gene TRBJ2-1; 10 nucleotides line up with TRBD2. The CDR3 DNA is TGTGCCAGCAGCTTAGCAGTTAGCGGGGGGTATGAGCAGTTCTTC. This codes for CASSLAVSGGYEQFF. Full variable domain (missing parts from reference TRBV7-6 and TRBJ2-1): GAGVSQSPRYKVTKRGQDVALRCDPISGHVSLYWYRQALGQGPEFLTYFNYEAQQDKSGLPNDRFSAERPEGSISTLTIQRTEQRDSAMYRCASSLAVSGGYEQFFGPGTRLTVL.